This passage covers 18 T cell receptor beta chains from one sample sequenced in a study of blood T cell repertoires in COVID-19. Clones were read by immunoSEQ multiplex PCR, and TCRdb kept only the in-frame ones, dropping some. Among approximately 200,000 clones listed, about 85% were seen once. The sequenced sample was peripheral blood. The receptor set was obtained from a man aged 30-40 years with acute or convalescent COVID-19.

A single count supports this clone. J is TRBJ2-2 and V is TRBV5-1; maybe TRBD2 (6 bases). The CDR3 has 15 residues. Per the germline V gene, CDR1 is SGHRS and CDR2 is YFSETQ. V dropped 0 bases and J dropped 7 bases, with 13 bases sitting between them. The DNA of the CDR3 is TGCGCCAGCAGCTTGGCCGCGGAGGGGTACGGGGAGCTGTTTTTT. It specifies CASSLAAEGYGELFF.

The chain employs TRBV7-2 and TRBJ2-1, with D tentatively TRBD2 (6 bases). CDR1 and CDR2 (germline): SGHTA, FQGNSA. V lost 4 bases and J 7 bases, leaving 14 bases between the germline ends. The CDR3 totals 14 residues. This chain's CDR3 is CASSSRGPGNEQFF. The CDR3 nucleotides are TGTGCCAGCAGCTCGCGGGGCCCTGGGAATGAGCAGTTCTTC.

J is TRBJ1-5 and V is TRBV3-1 (or the pseudogene TRBV3-2); D ambiguous. V was clipped by 2 bases and J by 7 bases, with 12 bases between them. CDR1 is LGHDT, CDR2 YNNKEL, per germline (reference sequence). This CDR3 is 14 amino acids long. In DNA form, the CDR3 reads TGTGCCAGCAGCCAATTAGCCCAAGGACAGCCCCAGCATTTT. This codes for CASSQLAQGQPQHF.

This clone was detected a few times. The CDR3 DNA sequence: TGTGCCATCAGTGTAGGGACAGGGAAGGAGCAGCCCCAGCATTTT. It is translated as CAISVGTGKEQPQHF. This rearrangement joins TRBV10-3 to TRBJ1-5; 9 bases fit TRBD1. CDR3 length: 15 residues. Unmatched junction bases numbered 8, after V lost 4 bases and J lost 7 bases. Germline CDR1 is ENHRY and CDR2 is SYGVKD.

This chain uses TRBV5-6 with TRBJ2-3, with D perhaps TRBD1 (6 bases). CDR1 is SGHDT, CDR2 YYEEEE, per germline. Between the trimmed V and J ends, which lost 0 bases and 3 bases, there was a span of 11 bases. This CDR3 has 15 residues. CDR3: CASSLVTGLTDTQYF. In nucleotides, the CDR3 is TGTGCCAGCAGCTTGGTGACAGGTCTGACAGATACGCAGTATTTT.

The rearrangement joins TRBV2 to TRBJ1-5; possibly TRBD1 for D (6 bases). Trimming left V 10 bases short and J 6 bases short, with 19 bases between. From germline, CDR1 is SNHLY and CDR2 FYNNEI. CDR3 size: 14 residues. This CDR3 reads CATRFGGAGQPQHF. DNA of the CDR3: TGTGCCACTCGGTTCGGGGGGGCTGGTCAGCCCCAGCATTTT.

The chain joins TRBV19 to TRBJ2-4; 7 bases align to TRBD1. Germline V gene lookup returns CDR1 LNHDA and CDR2 SQIVND (reference sequence). V lost 5 bases to trimming and J lost 7 bases; unmatched junction nucleotides: 8. The CDR3 runs 14 residues. CDR3 amino acids: CASSSPGQRNIQYF. CDR3 DNA: TGTGCCAGTAGTTCGCCGGGACAGAGGAACATTCAGTACTTC.

The chain employs TRBV9 and TRBJ1-2, with a tentative D call TRBD1 (6 bases). V lost 0 bases and J lost 4, with 13 bases in between. This CDR3 has 15 amino acids. Per germline, CDR1 SGDLS and CDR2 YYNGEE. The CDR3 sequence: CASSVGFGGSYGYTF. The CDR3, as DNA: TGTGCCAGCAGCGTAGGTTTTGGGGGCAGCTATGGCTACACCTTC.

The chain couples TRBV2 to TRBJ2-7; D remains unclear. The CDR3 loop spans 12 amino acids. Germline CDR1 reads SNHLY; CDR2 reads FYNNEI. The germline V and J ends were trimmed by 4 bases and 3 bases, with 7 bases remaining between them. CDR3 sequence reads: CASSGLNYEQYF. Here the CDR3 DNA reads TGTGCCAGCAGTGGGCTTAACTACGAGCAGTACTTC. Filled out from reference TRBV2 and TRBJ2-7, the complete variable domain reads EPEVTQTPSHQVTQMGQEVILRCVPISNHLYFYWYRQILGQKVEFLVSFYNNEISEKSEIFDDQFSVERPDGSNFTLKIRSTKLEDSAMYFCASSGLNYEQYFGPGTRLTVT.

The table lists this clone with a count of one. The V call is TRBV2, the J call TRBJ2-5, with D possibly TRBD2 on 5 matching bases. CDR1 and CDR2 (germline): SNHLY, FYNNEI. The length of the CDR3 is 15 residues. V lost 4 bases and J lost 2, with 14 bases in between. CDR3: CASSVGISFQETQYF. The CDR3 coding sequence is TGTGCCAGCAGTGTCGGGATTTCATTTCAAGAGACCCAGTACTTC.

This chain uses TRBV18 with TRBJ2-7, with a possible D match to TRBD2 (5 bases). This CDR3 spans 13 amino acids. Deletions cut 5 bases from V and 3 bases from J, with 11 bases between. The germline CDR1 and CDR2 sequences are KGHSH and LQKENI. CDR3 amino acids: CASSVLVSYEQYF. The DNA for the CDR3 is TGTGCCAGCTCAGTACTAGTTAGCTACGAGCAGTACTTC.

CDR3 in amino acids: CASSGQGISTDTQYF. The CDR3, as DNA: TGTGCCAGCAGTGGACAGGGGATTAGCACAGATACGCAGTATTTT. The rearrangement uses TRBV2 and TRBJ2-3; 8 nucleotides align to TRBD1. CDR3 length: 15 amino acids. The V segment lost 4 bases and the J segment 0 bases; nucleotides outside the gene matches: 3. From germline, CDR1 is SNHLY and CDR2 FYNNEI.

The rearrangement links TRBV28 to TRBJ1-6; 7 nucleotides align to TRBD1. The CDR3 is 13 residues long. Germline-derived CDR1 and CDR2 are MDHEN and SYDVKM. V was clipped by 6 bases and J by 8 bases; unmatched bases: 4. The DNA for the CDR3 is TGTGCCAGCAGACAGGGGTTGGATTCACCCCTCCACTTT. Translating gives CASRQGLDSPLHF.

V usage is TRBV4-2 and J usage is TRBJ2-7, with a possible D match to TRBD2 (6 bases). Germline V CDR1 and CDR2: LGHNA, YNFKEQ. CDR3 length: 19 amino acids. V lost 4 bases and J 3 bases, leaving 28 bases between the germline ends. CDR3 sequence: CASSRDAGGTPESSYEQYF. The CDR3 DNA reads TGTGCCAGCAGCCGAGACGCAGGTGGGACTCCCGAGTCAAGCTACGAGCAGTACTTC.

This clone came up once. This rearrangement joins TRBV3-1 (or the pseudogene TRBV3-2) to TRBJ1-6; perhaps TRBD1 as D (5 bases). Trimming left V 2 bases short and J 10 bases short, with 12 bases between. Germline CDR1 LGHDT, CDR2 YNNKEL (reference sequence). The CDR3 is made up of 14 amino acids. For the CDR3, the DNA is TGTGCCAGCAGCCAAAGCCAGGGAGGATCACCCCTCCACTTT. Amino acids: CASSQSQGGSPLHF.

The gene calls are TRBV28 and TRBJ1-5, with TRBD1 as a possible D gene (5 bases). CDR1 MDHEN and CDR2 SYDVKM come from the germline V gene. The CDR3 loop spans 12 amino acids. Trimming stripped 7 bases from V and 4 bases from J, with 8 bases between. CDR3 nucleotides: TGTGCCAGCATGGGGCCAAATCAGCCCCAGCATTTT. Its protein is CASMGPNQPQHF.

This clone has only a few counts. V gene TRBV3-1 (or the pseudogene TRBV3-2) combines with J gene TRBJ2-5, with D tentatively TRBD2 (6 bases). The V gene's germline CDR1 is LGHDT and CDR2 YNNKEL (reference sequence). The CDR3 has 13 amino acids. Trimming removed 4 bases at V and 1 base at J, with 7 bases between. This CDR3 is CASSRDFQETQYF. The CDR3 nucleotides read TGTGCCAGCAGCCGGGACTTCCAAGAGACCCAGTACTTC.

The J gene is TRBJ2-3, the V gene TRBV30, with 9 bases that match TRBD2. Germline values: CDR1 GTSNPN, CDR2 SVGIG (reference sequence). The CDR3 length is 14 residues. Trimming took 2 bases from V and 5 from J; bases not matched to a gene: 5. The CDR3 DNA reads TGTGCCTGGAGTATTAGCGGGGGCGGAGATACGCAGTATTTT. Translation gives CAWSISGGGDTQYF.